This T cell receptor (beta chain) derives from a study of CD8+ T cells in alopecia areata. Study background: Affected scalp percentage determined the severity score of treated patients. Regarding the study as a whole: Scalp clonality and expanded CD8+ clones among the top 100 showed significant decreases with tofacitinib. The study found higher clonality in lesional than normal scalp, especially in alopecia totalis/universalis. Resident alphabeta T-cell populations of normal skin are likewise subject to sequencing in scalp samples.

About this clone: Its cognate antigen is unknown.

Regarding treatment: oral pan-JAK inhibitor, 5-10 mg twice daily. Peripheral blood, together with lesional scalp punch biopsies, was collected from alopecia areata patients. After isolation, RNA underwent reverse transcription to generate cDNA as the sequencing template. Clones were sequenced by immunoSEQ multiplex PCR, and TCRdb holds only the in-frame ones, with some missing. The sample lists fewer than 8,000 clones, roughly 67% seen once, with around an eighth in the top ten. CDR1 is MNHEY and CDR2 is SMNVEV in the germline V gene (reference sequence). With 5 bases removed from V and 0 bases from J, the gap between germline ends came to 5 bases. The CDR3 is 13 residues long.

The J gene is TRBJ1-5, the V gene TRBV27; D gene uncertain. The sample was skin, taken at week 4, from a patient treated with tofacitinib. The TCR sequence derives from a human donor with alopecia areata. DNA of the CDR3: TGTGCCAGCAGTGTGGTTAGCAATCAGCCCCAGCATTTT. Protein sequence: CASSVVSNQPQHF.